This T cell receptor beta chain was recovered during a study of Tregs in tolerant kidney transplant recipients. Unstimulated regulatory T cells (CD4+CD25+CD127-), CD4+CD25- non-regulatory cells, CD4 and CD8 cells were FACS-sorted from thawed PBMCs. TCRdb keeps only in-frame clones here, not all; method: immunoSEQ multiplex PCR. The repertoire holds 110,000 or so clones, with almost 95% as singletons. V trimming: 2 bases; J trimming: 7 bases; junction bases outside the gene matches: 6. Germline CDR1 reads MNHNY; CDR2 reads SVGAGI (reference sequence). The CDR3 length is 14 residues. Source material: CD4+ T cells from blood. The receptor was isolated from a human donor in good health. V and J are TRBV6-6 and TRBJ1-1; 8 bases are shared with TRBD1. The CDR3 DNA sequence: TGTGCCAGCAGTTACCCCCAGGGGGCAATTGAAGCTTTCTTT. It yields the protein CASSYPQGAIEAFF.